The following is a T cell receptor (beta chain) sequence with its context. The junction and the germline gene differ at one end; a read error may be behind it. This entry comes from a study of blood T cell repertoires in COVID-19. This CDR3 has 14 residues. In germline, CDR1 is SSHAT, CDR2 FNYEAQ (reference sequence). The method was immunoSEQ multiplex PCR; TCRdb's version includes in-frame clones alone and lacks a portion of them. The sample records under 150,000 clones, about nine tenths being singletons. The receptor comes from a woman aged 45-60 years with acute or convalescent COVID-19. The specimen sequenced was peripheral blood. V and J are TRBV7-7 and TRBJ2-3; D might be TRBD2 (5 bases). CDR3 bases: TGTGCTAGCAGCTTAGGAGGTGGCGGTGATACGCAGTATTTT. Translated, it gives CASSLGGGGDTQYF.